What follows are 13 T cell receptor beta chains derived from one specimen sequenced in a study of Tregs in tolerant kidney transplant recipients. The protocol was immunoSEQ multiplex PCR, while the TCRdb copy is restricted to in-frame clones and leaves out a portion. The sample carries about 240,000 clones, around 82% recorded once. Sequencing was performed on CD4+ T cells from blood. The receptors come from a human donor in good health.

The genes are TRBV14 and TRBJ2-3; the D gene is possibly TRBD1 (6 bases). V dropped 10 bases and J dropped 1 base, with 18 bases sitting between them. Germline-derived CDR1 and CDR2 are SGHDN and FVKESK. The CDR3 extends over 15 amino acids. CDR3 loop: CATQLQGKGTDTQYF. DNA of the CDR3: TGTGCCACCCAGCTACAGGGAAAAGGCACAGATACGCAGTATTTT. Looking up the rest from reference TRBV14 and TRBJ2-3 gives the full variable domain: EAGVTQFPSHSVIEKGQTVTLRCDPISGHDNLYWYRRVMGKEIKFLLHFVKESKQDESGMPNNRFLAERTGGTYSTLKVQPAELEDSGVYFCATQLQGKGTDTQYFGPGTRLTVL.

The rearrangement joins TRBV5-4 to TRBJ2-7, with TRBD2 matching over 11 bases. CDR1 is SGHNT, CDR2 YYREEE, per germline (reference sequence). This CDR3 is built from 14 residues. The trim removed 7 bases at V and 3 bases at J, leaving 6 bases unmatched. The CDR3, as DNA: TGTGCCAGCTCAAAGACTAGCGGGAACTACGAGCAGTACTTC. Its translation is CASSKTSGNYEQYF.

The rearrangement joins TRBV18 to TRBJ2-7; possible D gene TRBD1, 6 bases. V lost 0 bases and J lost 9, with 12 bases in between. CDR3 length: 13 residues. CDR1 and CDR2 (germline): KGHSH, LQKENI. CDR3 nucleotide sequence: TGTGCCAGCTCACCACCGCCACAGGGTCCGCAGTACTTC. Encoded protein: CASSPPPQGPQYF.

The V gene is TRBV7-9, the J gene TRBJ2-3; TRBD1 matches 7 bases. V lost 4 bases to trimming and J lost 1 base; unmatched junction nucleotides: 2. The CDR3 sequence is 14 residues long. Germline CDR1 and CDR2: SEHNR and FQNEAQ (reference sequence). The CDR3 spells CASSWTGRTDTQYF. In DNA form, the CDR3 reads TGTGCCAGCAGCTGGACAGGTCGCACAGATACGCAGTATTTT.

The rearrangement joins TRBV6-1 to TRBJ2-1; 7 positions match TRBD1. The CDR3 contains 12 residues. The V gene end was trimmed by 8 bases and the J gene end by 8 bases; junction bases not matched to a gene: 6. CDR1 and CDR2 (germline): MNHNS, SASEGT. The CDR3 DNA reads as TGTGCCAGCCTCCGAGGGGGCGATGAGCAGTTCTTC. This gives the protein CASLRGGDEQFF.

The chain links TRBV11-2 to TRBJ1-1, with 7 bases that match TRBD1. Germline lookup yields CDR1 SGHAT and CDR2 FQNNGV. With 2 bases clipped from V and 2 bases from J, the junction kept 2 bases outside the gene matches. This CDR3 region has 14 residues. In DNA, the CDR3 is TGTGCCAGCAGCTTAACAGGGGAAAACACTGAAGCTTTCTTT. Protein: CASSLTGENTEAFF.

This clone was counted only a few times. V usage is TRBV6-5 and J usage is TRBJ1-2; D is possibly TRBD1 (5 bases). This CDR3 region has 13 residues. CDR1 and CDR2 from the germline V gene are MNHEY and SVGAGI. Trimming stripped 10 bases from V and 4 bases from J, with 16 bases between. The chain's CDR3 is CATRPAGSYGYTF. As DNA, the CDR3 is TGTGCCACCAGGCCGGCAGGGTCCTATGGCTACACCTTC.

CDR3 bases: TGCGCCAGCAGCCCCCGGCAGGACAGGGTTACCTACGAGCAGTACTTC. Amino acids: CASSPRQDRVTYEQYF. The chain couples TRBV4-1 to TRBJ2-7; 8 bases fit TRBD1. CDR1 and CDR2 from the germline V gene are MGHRA and YSYEKL. The J segment lost 2 bases and the V segment lost 4 bases, leaving 10 bases of the junction unmatched. CDR3 length: 16 residues.

Only a few counts were recorded for this clone. The chain combines TRBV18 with TRBJ1-2; no definite D call. The V gene's germline CDR1 is KGHSH and CDR2 LQKENI. The CDR3 loop spans 13 amino acids. Trimming shortened V by 4 bases and J by 2 bases, and 8 bases separated the two germline ends. The CDR3 is CASSREQNYGYTF. CDR3 in DNA: TGTGCCAGCTCACGGGAGCAGAACTATGGCTACACCTTC.

J is TRBJ2-3 and V is TRBV10-3; 7 bases agree with TRBD2. V shed 7 bases and J 4 bases; nucleotides not matched to a gene: 11. CDR1 is ENHRY, CDR2 SYGVKD, per germline. The CDR3 sequence is 15 residues long. The CDR3 bases are TGTGCCATCAAGAATTCGAGCGGGATAGCAGATACGCAGTATTTT. It encodes CAIKNSSGIADTQYF.

J is TRBJ1-4 and V is TRBV5-4, with D perhaps matching TRBD1 (6 bases). The germline CDR1 and CDR2 sequences are SGHNT and YYREEE (reference sequence). Trimming pared 0 bases from V and 8 bases from J, leaving 11 bases between. CDR3 length: 14 amino acids. CDR3 bases: TGTGCCAGCAGCTTGGCGGGGGGCGAAGAAAAACTGTTTTTT. It is translated as CASSLAGGEEKLFF.

This chain joins TRBV5-1 and TRBJ2-5; TRBD2 matches 7 bases. The V and J ends lost 5 bases and 5 bases, in that order; junction bases with no gene match: 9. The CDR3 consists of 14 residues. Germline lookup yields CDR1 SGHRS and CDR2 YFSETQ. The CDR3 is CASSPVPGGETQYF. CDR3 nucleotides: TGCGCCAGCAGTCCCGTCCCCGGGGGGGAGACCCAGTACTTC.

V gene TRBV19 combines with J gene TRBJ1-5; no clear D. The CDR3 spans 13 residues. V was pared by 3 bases and J by 2 bases, with 5 bases between. The germline V gene has CDR1 LNHDA and CDR2 SQIVND (reference sequence). CDR3 nucleotides: TGTGCCAGTAGTATGCTAGGCAATCAGCCCCAGCATTTT. It encodes CASSMLGNQPQHF.